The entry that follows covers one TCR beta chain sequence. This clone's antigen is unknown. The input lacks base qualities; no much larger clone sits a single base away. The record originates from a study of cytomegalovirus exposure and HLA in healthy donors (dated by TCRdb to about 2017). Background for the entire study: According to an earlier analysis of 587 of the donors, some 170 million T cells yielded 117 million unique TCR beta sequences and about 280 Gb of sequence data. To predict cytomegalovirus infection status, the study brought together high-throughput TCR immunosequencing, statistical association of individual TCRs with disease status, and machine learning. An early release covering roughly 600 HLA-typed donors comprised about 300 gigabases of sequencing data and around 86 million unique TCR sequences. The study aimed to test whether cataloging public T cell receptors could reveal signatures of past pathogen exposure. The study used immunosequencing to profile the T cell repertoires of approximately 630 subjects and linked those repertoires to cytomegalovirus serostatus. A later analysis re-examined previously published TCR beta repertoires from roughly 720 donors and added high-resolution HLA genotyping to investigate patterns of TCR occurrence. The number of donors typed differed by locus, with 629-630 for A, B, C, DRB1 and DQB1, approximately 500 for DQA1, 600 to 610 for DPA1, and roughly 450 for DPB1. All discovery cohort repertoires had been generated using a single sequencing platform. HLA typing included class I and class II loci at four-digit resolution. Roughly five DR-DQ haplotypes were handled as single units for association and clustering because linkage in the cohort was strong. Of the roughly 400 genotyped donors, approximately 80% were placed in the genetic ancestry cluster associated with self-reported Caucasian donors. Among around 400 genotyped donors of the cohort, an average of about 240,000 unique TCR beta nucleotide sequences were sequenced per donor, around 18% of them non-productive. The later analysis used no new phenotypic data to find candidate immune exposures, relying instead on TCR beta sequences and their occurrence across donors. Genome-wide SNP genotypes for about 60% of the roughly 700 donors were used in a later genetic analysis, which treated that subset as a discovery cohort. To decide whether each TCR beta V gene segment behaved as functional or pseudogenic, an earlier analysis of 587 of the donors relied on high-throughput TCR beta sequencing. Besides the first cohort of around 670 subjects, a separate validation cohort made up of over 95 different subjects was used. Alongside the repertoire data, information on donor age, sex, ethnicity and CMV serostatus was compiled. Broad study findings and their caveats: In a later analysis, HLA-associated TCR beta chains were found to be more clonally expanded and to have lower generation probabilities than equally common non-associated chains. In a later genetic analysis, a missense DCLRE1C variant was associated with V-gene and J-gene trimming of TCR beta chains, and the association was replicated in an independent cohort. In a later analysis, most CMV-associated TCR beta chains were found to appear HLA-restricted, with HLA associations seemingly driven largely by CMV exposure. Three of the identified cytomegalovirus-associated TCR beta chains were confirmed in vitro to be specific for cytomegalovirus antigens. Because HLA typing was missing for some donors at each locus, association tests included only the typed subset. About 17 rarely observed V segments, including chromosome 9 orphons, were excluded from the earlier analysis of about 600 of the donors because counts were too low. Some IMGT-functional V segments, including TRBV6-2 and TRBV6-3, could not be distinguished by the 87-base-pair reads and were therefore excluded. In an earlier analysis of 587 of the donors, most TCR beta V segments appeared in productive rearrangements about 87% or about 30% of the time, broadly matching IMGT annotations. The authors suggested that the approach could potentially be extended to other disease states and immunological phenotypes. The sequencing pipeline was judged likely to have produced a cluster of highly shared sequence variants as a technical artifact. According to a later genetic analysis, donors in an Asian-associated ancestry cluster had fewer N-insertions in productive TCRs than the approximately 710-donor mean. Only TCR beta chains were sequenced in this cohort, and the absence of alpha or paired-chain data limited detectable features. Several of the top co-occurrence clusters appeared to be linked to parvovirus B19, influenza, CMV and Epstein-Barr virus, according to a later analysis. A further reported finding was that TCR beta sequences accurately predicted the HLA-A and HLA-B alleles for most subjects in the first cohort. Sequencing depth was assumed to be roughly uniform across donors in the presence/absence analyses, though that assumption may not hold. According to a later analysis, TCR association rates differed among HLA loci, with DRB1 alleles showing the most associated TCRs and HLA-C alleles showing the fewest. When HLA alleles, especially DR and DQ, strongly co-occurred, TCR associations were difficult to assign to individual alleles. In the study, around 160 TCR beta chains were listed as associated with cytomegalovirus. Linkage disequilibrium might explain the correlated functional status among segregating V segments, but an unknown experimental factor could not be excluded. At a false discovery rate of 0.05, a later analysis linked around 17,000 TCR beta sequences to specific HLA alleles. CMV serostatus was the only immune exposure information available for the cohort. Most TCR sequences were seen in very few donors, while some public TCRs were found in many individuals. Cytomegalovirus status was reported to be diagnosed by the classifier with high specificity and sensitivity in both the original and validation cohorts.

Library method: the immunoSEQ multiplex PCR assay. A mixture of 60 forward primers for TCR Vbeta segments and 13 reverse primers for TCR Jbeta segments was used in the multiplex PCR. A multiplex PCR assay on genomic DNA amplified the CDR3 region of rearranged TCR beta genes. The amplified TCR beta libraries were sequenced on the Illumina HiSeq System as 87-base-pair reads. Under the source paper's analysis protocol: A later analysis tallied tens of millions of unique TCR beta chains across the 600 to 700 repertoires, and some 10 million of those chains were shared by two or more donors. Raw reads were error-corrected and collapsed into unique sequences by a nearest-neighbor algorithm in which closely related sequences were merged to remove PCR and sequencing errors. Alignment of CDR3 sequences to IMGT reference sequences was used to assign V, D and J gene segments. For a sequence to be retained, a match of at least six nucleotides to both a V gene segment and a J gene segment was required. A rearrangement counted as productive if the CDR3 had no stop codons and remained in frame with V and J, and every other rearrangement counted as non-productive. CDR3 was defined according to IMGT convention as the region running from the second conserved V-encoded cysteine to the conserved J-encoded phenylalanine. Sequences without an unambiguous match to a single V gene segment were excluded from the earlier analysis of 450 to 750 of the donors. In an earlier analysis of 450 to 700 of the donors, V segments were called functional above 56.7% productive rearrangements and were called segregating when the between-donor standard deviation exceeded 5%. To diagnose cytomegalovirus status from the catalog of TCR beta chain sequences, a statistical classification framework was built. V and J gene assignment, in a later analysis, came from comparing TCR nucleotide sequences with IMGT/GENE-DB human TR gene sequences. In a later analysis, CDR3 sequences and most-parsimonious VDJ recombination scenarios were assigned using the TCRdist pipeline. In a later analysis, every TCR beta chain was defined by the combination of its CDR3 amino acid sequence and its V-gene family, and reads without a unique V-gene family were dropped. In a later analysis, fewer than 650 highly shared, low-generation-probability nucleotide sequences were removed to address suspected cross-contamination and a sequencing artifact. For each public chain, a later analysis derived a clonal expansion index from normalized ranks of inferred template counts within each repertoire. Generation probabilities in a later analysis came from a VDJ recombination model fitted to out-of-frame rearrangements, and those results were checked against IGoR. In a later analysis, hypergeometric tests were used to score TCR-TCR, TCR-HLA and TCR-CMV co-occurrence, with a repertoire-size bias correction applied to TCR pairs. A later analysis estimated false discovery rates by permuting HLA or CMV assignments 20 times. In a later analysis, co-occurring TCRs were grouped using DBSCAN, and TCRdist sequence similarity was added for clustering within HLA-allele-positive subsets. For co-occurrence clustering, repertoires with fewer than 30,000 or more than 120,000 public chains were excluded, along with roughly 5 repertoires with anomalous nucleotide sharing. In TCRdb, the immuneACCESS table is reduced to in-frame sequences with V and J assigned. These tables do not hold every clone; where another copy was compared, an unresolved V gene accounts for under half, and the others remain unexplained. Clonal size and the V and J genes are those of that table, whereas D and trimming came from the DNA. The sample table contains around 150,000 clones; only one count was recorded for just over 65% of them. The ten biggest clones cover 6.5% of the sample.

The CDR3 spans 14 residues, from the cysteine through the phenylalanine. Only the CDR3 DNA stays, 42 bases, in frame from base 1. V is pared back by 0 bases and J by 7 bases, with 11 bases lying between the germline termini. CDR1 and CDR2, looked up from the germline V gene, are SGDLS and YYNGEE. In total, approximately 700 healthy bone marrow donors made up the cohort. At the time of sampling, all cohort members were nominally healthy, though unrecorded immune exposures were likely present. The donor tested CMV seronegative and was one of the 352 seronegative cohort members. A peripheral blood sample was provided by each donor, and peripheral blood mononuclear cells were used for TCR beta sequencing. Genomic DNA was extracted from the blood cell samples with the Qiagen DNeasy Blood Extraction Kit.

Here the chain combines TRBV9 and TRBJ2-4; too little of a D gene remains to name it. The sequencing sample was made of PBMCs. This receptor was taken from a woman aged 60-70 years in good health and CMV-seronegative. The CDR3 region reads CASSVDPSRNIQYF. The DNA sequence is TGTGCCAGCAGCGTAGACCCTAGTCGGAACATTCAGTACTTC.